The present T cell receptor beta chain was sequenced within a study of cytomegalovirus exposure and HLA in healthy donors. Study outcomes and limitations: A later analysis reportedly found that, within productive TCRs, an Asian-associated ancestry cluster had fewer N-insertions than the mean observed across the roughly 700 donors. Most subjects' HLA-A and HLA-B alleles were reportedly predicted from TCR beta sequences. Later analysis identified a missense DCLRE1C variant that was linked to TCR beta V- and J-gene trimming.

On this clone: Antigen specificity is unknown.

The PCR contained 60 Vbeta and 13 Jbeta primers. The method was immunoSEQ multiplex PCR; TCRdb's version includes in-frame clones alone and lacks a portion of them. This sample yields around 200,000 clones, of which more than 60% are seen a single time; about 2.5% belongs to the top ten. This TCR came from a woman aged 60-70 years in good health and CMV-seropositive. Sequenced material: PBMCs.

CDR3 DNA sequence: TGTGCCAGCTCACCGGACAGTAGCTATGGCTACACCTTC. This gives the protein CASSPDSSYGYTF. This chain uses TRBV18 with TRBJ1-2; possible D gene TRBD1, 6 bases. The CDR3 sequence is 13 residues long. From germline, CDR1 is KGHSH and CDR2 LQKENI. Trimming stripped 3 bases from V and 4 bases from J, with 9 bases between.